These 24 T cell receptor beta chains came from one sample sequenced in a study of human T cells and chemical hapten exposure. Time point given: patch test 2, 6 weeks after DPC sensitization. Sample treatment: therapeutic diphenylcyclopropenone sensitization with weekly scalp DPC. TCRdb used MiXCR to reprocess the RACE reads, holding one entry per CDR3 protein. The sample shows 100,000 or so distinct CDR3 sequences, about 9.6% of them seen only once. This material consisted of whole blood, taken in connection with sensitization to the hapten diphenylcyclopropenone (DPC). The receptors come from a woman in her 40s with alopecia areata. Some clones in this sample may be carry-over from other donors' samples.

This CDR3 reads CSVVIPLGVPYNEQFF. CDR3 in DNA: TGCAGCGTCGTTATCCCCTTGGGTGTCCCCTACAATGAGCAGTTCTTC. The gene calls are TRBV29-1 and TRBJ2-1; no definite D call. CDR3 length: 16 residues. In germline, CDR1 is SQVTM, CDR2 ANQGSEA. V lost 6 bases and J 2 bases, leaving 20 bases between the germline ends.

This clonotype was detected ten times or more. The chain is built from TRBV28 and TRBJ2-5; 12 bases fit TRBD2. Per germline, CDR1 MDHEN and CDR2 SYDVKM. This CDR3 contains 17 residues. V lost 5 bases, J lost 2 bases, and 9 bases stayed unmatched. CDR3 DNA sequence: TGTGCCAGCAGTCGAATGGGACTAGCGGGCCCACAAGAGACCCAGTACTTC. It translates to CASSRMGLAGPQETQYF.

This clonotype was observed at least ten times. The chain joins TRBV7-2 to TRBJ2-1, with 9 bases identical to TRBD2. Losses at the gene ends were 1 base for V and 10 bases for J; bases not matched to a gene: 23. The CDR3 is made up of 20 amino acids. CDR1 and CDR2 (germline): SGHTA, FQGNSA. CDR3 in amino acids: CASSLGYVRYGLAWEWEQFF. The CDR3 DNA reads as TGTGCCAGCAGCTTAGGCTACGTCCGCTACGGACTAGCGTGGGAATGGGAGCAGTTCTTC. Based on the CDR3 plus reference TRBV7-2 and TRBJ2-1, the full variable domain is GAGVSQSPSNKVTEKGKDVELRCDPISGHTALYWYRQSLGQGLEFLIYFQGNSAPDKSGLPSDRFSAERTGGSVSTLTIQRTQQEDSAVYLCASSLGYVRYGLAWEWEQFFGPGTRLTVL.

The V call is TRBV25-1, the J call TRBJ2-5; D is perhaps TRBD1 (6 bases). This CDR3 spans 13 amino acids. Germline values: CDR1 MGHDK, CDR2 SYGVNS. V lost 3 bases and J lost 5, with 10 bases in between. The CDR3 reads CASSDWGLETQYF. The CDR3 bases are TGTGCCAGCAGTGACTGGGGGCTGGAGACCCAGTACTTC.

This clonotype was seen ten or more times. The CDR3 reads CSAPGRYEQYF. The CDR3 DNA sequence: TGCAGTGCACCCGGGCGTTACGAGCAGTACTTC. The rearrangement joins TRBV20-1 to TRBJ2-7; D unresolved. CDR1 DFQATT and CDR2 SNEGSKA come from the germline V gene (reference sequence). The CDR3 runs to 11 residues. Trimming removed 6 bases from V and 4 bases from J, with 10 bases in between.

This clonotype has ten or more counts. V gene TRBV4-1 combines with J gene TRBJ2-4; the D call may be TRBD1 or TRBD2 (5 bases each). The germline CDR1 and CDR2 sequences are MGHRA and YSYEKL. V was clipped by 1 base and J by 0 bases, with 13 bases between them. CDR3 length: 17 residues. CDR3 amino acids: CASSQGGQGLAKNIQYF. For the CDR3, the DNA is TGCGCCAGCAGCCAAGGAGGACAAGGACTAGCCAAAAACATTCAGTACTTC.

There are many counts of this clonotype. The rearrangement links TRBV12-3 or TRBV12-4 to TRBJ2-2; D might be TRBD2 (5 bases). V was trimmed by 3 bases and J by 7 bases, leaving 6 bases between them. This CDR3 is 12 amino acids long. The CDR3: CASSFGSGELFF. CDR3 DNA sequence: TGTGCCAGCAGTTTTGGGAGCGGGGAGCTGTTTTTT.

This clonotype was detected only a few times. This chain uses TRBV11-2 with TRBJ2-2; D is uncertain. V was cut by 3 bases and J by 2 bases, with 10 bases left in between. The CDR3 spans 15 residues. Germline V gives CDR1 SGHAT, CDR2 FQNNGV. In DNA, the CDR3 is TGTGCCAGCAGCTTTTGGGTCGGAAACACCGGGGAGCTGTTTTTT. It codes for CASSFWVGNTGELFF.

The chain employs TRBV27 and TRBJ2-7; 7 bases align to TRBD2. V gave up 2 bases and J gave up 4 bases; unmatched junction bases: 5. CDR1 is MNHEY and CDR2 is SMNVEV in the germline V gene (reference sequence). This CDR3 contains 14 residues. CDR3 in amino acids: CASSLTGRRYEQYF. CDR3 in DNA: TGTGCCAGCAGTTTAACCGGGAGGCGGTACGAGCAGTACTTC.

This clonotype came up many times. The CDR3 loop is CASSLQGTGIPYEQYF. The CDR3 DNA reads TGTGCCAGCAGCTTACAAGGGACAGGGATACCATACGAGCAGTACTTC. The chain uses TRBV7-9 and TRBJ2-7, with 9 bases aligning to TRBD1. The V and J ends lost 2 bases and 4 bases, in that order; junction bases with no gene match: 9. The CDR3 totals 16 residues. Germline-derived CDR1 and CDR2 are SEHNR and FQNEAQ (reference sequence).

This clonotype was observed many times. The V gene is TRBV27, the J gene TRBJ2-7; the D gene is possibly TRBD1 (6 bases). The CDR3 consists of 16 residues. Per the germline V gene, CDR1 is MNHEY and CDR2 is SMNVEV (reference sequence). Trimming took off 4 bases at V and 2 bases at J, with 18 bases between the two ends. The CDR3, as DNA: TGTGCCAGCAGTTCCCGCGGCCATCAGGGGACCTACGAGCAGTACTTC. Translating it yields CASSSRGHQGTYEQYF.

This clonotype was seen ten or more times. The chain joins TRBV29-1 to TRBJ2-7, with TRBD1 identical over 7 bases. The germline V gene encodes CDR1 SQVTM and CDR2 ANQGSEA. The CDR3 spans 15 residues. J lost 6 bases, V lost 6 bases, and 17 bases had no gene match. The CDR3 sequence is CSVGHRDRYPPEQYF. The CDR3 nucleotides read TGCAGCGTCGGCCACCGGGACAGATATCCTCCCGAGCAGTACTTC.

The V and J genes are TRBV7-9 and TRBJ1-2; D call uncertain. CDR1 is SEHNR, CDR2 FQNEAQ, per germline (reference sequence). The V end was cut by 0 bases, the J end by 4 bases, with 6 bases between. This CDR3 comprises 13 residues. The CDR3 nucleotides are TGTGCCAGCAGCTTAGCGGACGGCTATGGCTACACCTTC. Protein product: CASSLADGYGYTF.

The V call is TRBV4-2, the J call TRBJ2-7, with 10 positions matching TRBD1. V dropped 6 bases and J dropped 2; count of bases not matched to a gene: 10. There are 16 residues in the CDR3. Germline-derived CDR1 and CDR2 are LGHNA and YNFKEQ. The DNA for the CDR3 is TGTGCCAGCAGTCGCCTGGGGACAGGGGCTACCTACGAGCAGTACTTC. This codes for CASSRLGTGATYEQYF.

Many counts were recorded for this clonotype. The rearrangement uses TRBV28 and TRBJ2-7; maybe TRBD2 (6 bases). V lost 4 bases to trimming and J lost 2 bases, with 18 bases between them. There are 16 residues in the CDR3. Germline V gives CDR1 MDHEN, CDR2 SYDVKM. The CDR3, as DNA: TGTGCCAGCAGTTCCCCCGGGGGTGGCGGAACCTACGAGCAGTACTTC. Protein: CASSSPGGGGTYEQYF.

This clonotype was seen at least ten times. The chain uses TRBV6-6 and TRBJ1-5, with 8 positions matching TRBD1. The germline CDR1 and CDR2 sequences are MNHNY and SVGAGI (reference sequence). The V segment lost 10 bases and the J segment 3 bases; nucleotides outside the gene matches: 8. The CDR3 runs 14 residues. The CDR3 bases are TGTGCCACCGGACAGGGCAACTTCAATCAGCCCCAGCATTTT. It encodes CATGQGNFNQPQHF.

This clonotype has at least ten counts. V usage is TRBV7-2 and J usage is TRBJ1-4; no definite D call. With 4 bases removed from V and 6 bases from J, the gap between germline ends came to 9 bases. CDR1 SGHTA and CDR2 FQGNSA come from the germline V gene. The CDR3 extends over 13 amino acids. The CDR3 DNA follows: TGTGCCAGCAGCTCCAGAGCCGATGAAAAACTGTTTTTT. Translated, it gives CASSSRADEKLFF.

This clonotype was seen repeatedly, ten times or more. This sequence joins TRBV24-1 and TRBJ2-2; D remains unclear. Per the germline V gene, CDR1 is KGHDR and CDR2 is SFDVKD. Trimming shortened V by 3 bases and J by 8 bases, and 12 bases separated the two germline ends. The CDR3 consists of 14 residues. CDR3 protein: CATSDREPFGELFF. CDR3 coding DNA: TGTGCCACCAGTGATCGCGAACCTTTTGGGGAGCTGTTTTTT.

In its sample, this clonotype was seen a few times. The chain has TRBV5-1 and TRBJ1-1, with D perhaps TRBD1 (6 bases). Trimming removed 4 bases at V and 1 base at J, with 11 bases between. The germline V gene has CDR1 SGHRS and CDR2 YFSETQ. The CDR3 is 14 amino acids. The CDR3 DNA reads TGCGCCAGCAGCCCAGGACAGCCGAACACTGAAGCTTTCTTT. Translated: CASSPGQPNTEAFF.

This clonotype was observed at least ten times. The chain combines TRBV20-1 with TRBJ2-1, with unresolved D. The CDR3 covers 15 residues. V dropped 0 bases and J dropped 3 bases, with 12 bases sitting between them. CDR1 is DFQATT, CDR2 SNEGSKA, per germline (reference sequence). Here the CDR3 reads CSARDPRLNYNEQFF. The CDR3 DNA reads TGCAGTGCTAGAGATCCCCGGTTAAACTACAATGAGCAGTTCTTC.

This clonotype was observed a few times. For the CDR3, the DNA is TGTGCCAGCAGGAGACAGGGTGTCACTGAAGCTTTCTTT. Protein sequence: CASRRQGVTEAFF. This chain uses TRBV12-3 or TRBV12-4 with TRBJ1-1; 7 bases line up with TRBD1. This CDR3 spans 13 amino acids. The V segment lost 6 bases and the J segment 4 bases; nucleotides outside the gene matches: 5.

This chain connects TRBV27 to TRBJ2-5, with a possible D match to TRBD1 (6 bases). The CDR3 contains 16 residues. With 3 bases removed from V and 4 bases from J, the gap between germline ends came to 18 bases. Germline CDR1 is MNHEY and CDR2 is SMNVEV (reference sequence). The CDR3 is CASSLERHRDRETQYF. In DNA, the CDR3 is TGTGCCAGCAGTTTGGAACGACACAGGGATCGAGAGACCCAGTACTTC.

This clonotype showed up many times. The chain joins TRBV28 to TRBJ1-5; D call uncertain. Germline CDR1 MDHEN, CDR2 SYDVKM. V lost 6 bases to trimming and J lost 5 bases, with 5 bases between them. The CDR3 totals 11 residues. The CDR3 is CASRGDQPQHF. The CDR3 DNA is TGTGCCAGCAGGGGTGATCAGCCCCAGCATTTT.

This clonotype was detected ten times or more. The V call is TRBV7-8, the J call TRBJ1-5; D not resolved. The germline V and J ends were trimmed by 2 bases and 8 bases, with 7 bases remaining between them. The germline V gene has CDR1 SGHVS and CDR2 FQNEAQ. The CDR3 has 12 amino acids. The CDR3 nucleotides are TGTGCCAGCAGCTTAACATGGGAGCCCCAGCATTTT. It translates to CASSLTWEPQHF.